Listed below are T cell receptor beta chains from one sample, sequenced in a study of blood T cell repertoires in COVID-19. Method: immunoSEQ multiplex PCR; TCRdb's copy keeps in-frame clones and lacks some. The data hold about 250,000 clones, with roughly four fifths observed a single time. Material for sequencing was PBMCs or T cells enriched from blood (not recorded which). These receptors all stem from a man between 35 and 55 years old who had been exposed to COVID-19. Both conserved end residues are part of each CDR3.

V	J	CDR3
TRBV7-3	TRBJ2-1	CASSLRGGSGEQFF
TRBV24-1	TRBJ2-3	CATSGGLAGDTDTQYF
TRBV18	TRBJ2-2	CASSPQRAGELFF
TRBV21-1	TRBJ2-5	CASSKPSGVPRDQYF
TRBV5-1	TRBJ2-2	CASSLVGSPTGELFF
TRBV5-1	TRBJ1-1	CASSLGSGTATEAFF
TRBV7-3	TRBJ1-1	CASSPGTGGEAFF
TRBV7-8	TRBJ2-3	CASFLDTSGIDTQYF
TRBV13	TRBJ2-7	CASRVAGSYEQYF
TRBV7-2	TRBJ1-1	CASSLEGTVTEAFF
TRBV30	TRBJ2-3	CALGQGVRDTQYF
TRBV18	TRBJ1-6	CASSPDTNSPLHF
TRBV19	TRBJ2-3	CASSTRDRGRGTDTQYF
TRBV10-2	TRBJ2-7	CASSEMARTYEQYF
TRBV5-1	TRBJ1-1	CASTAGDLEAFF
TRBV10-3	TRBJ1-4	CAISLGQGFGGANEKLFF
TRBV5-1	TRBJ1-1	CASSSGVNTEAFF
TRBV18	TRBJ2-7	CASSPPTSTEQYF
TRBV10-3	TRBJ2-7	CAIMDTGSYEQYF
TRBV12-5	TRBJ2-5	CASGDIAGGTQETQYF
TRBV11-1	TRBJ1-5	CASSPGQGAGQPQHF
TRBV7-3	TRBJ2-7	CASSPGGGREQYF
TRBV27	TRBJ1-6	CASSWTGLNSPLHF
TRBV19	TRBJ1-2	CASRPGQGVYGYTF
TRBV7-6	TRBJ1-1	CASSQGQGRSEAFF
TRBV10-3	TRBJ1-1	CASTGLNTEAFF
TRBV18	TRBJ1-5	CASSPRAGGADQPQHF
TRBV2	TRBJ1-5	CASIAAGYSNQPQHF
TRBV19	TRBJ2-1	CASSIPRGWGSYNEQFF
TRBV9	TRBJ2-5	CASSGRGRLQETQYF
TRBV11-3	TRBJ1-1	CASSQQTGVGAEAFF
TRBV6-5	TRBJ2-2	CASSYPQGGTGELFF
TRBV6-6	TRBJ2-7	CASREGGSYEQYF
TRBV27	TRBJ2-7	CASSLAGTGPYEQYF
TRBV29-1	TRBJ1-1	CSVGGQFNTEAFF
TRBV4-1	TRBJ1-6	CASSQVYPPLHF
TRBV5-6	TRBJ1-2	CASSFRTGAYTF
TRBV29-1	TRBJ2-2	CSVTTSGGTGELFF
TRBV29-1	TRBJ2-3	CSVGDSWGDDTQYF
TRBV6-5	TRBJ1-5	CASGQGYQPQHF
TRBV7-2	TRBJ2-7	CASSLHALREGRSEQYF
TRBV3-1/TRBV3-2	TRBJ2-7	CASSPGTLQYF
TRBV5-1	TRBJ2-1	CASSRDKNEQFF
TRBV18	TRBJ1-5	CASSPRQGGNQPQHF
TRBV24-1	TRBJ2-2	CATSDSPSRGGELFF
TRBV4-2	TRBJ2-1	CASSPTLNEQFF
TRBV11-2	TRBJ2-2	CASTGGLAAYTGELFF
TRBV10-3	TRBJ2-1	CAISELDREPNEQFF
TRBV7-8	TRBJ2-1	CASSLGQLGGRGQFF
TRBV7-9	TRBJ1-2	CASSLESLDKAGYTF
TRBV12-3/TRBV12-4	TRBJ2-1	CASSNPGNEQFF
TRBV6-6	TRBJ1-2	CASSLPGTTYGYTF
TRBV10-3	TRBJ1-1	CAIRTAAMNTEAFF
TRBV7-6	TRBJ1-2	CASSPGRAANYGYTF
TRBV14	TRBJ2-7	CASRRDGGEQYF
TRBV29-1	TRBJ2-7	CSVYGQYEQYF
TRBV7-8	TRBJ1-6	CASSSRGGPNSPLHF
TRBV29-1	TRBJ1-1	CSVTTGGRGTEAFF
TRBV7-9	TRBJ1-3	CASSLSDSGNTIYF
TRBV7-9	TRBJ1-1	CASSFLEKNTEAFF